This T cell receptor (beta chain) was identified in a study of shared T cell receptors in the human thymus. CDR3 size: 17 residues. In germline, CDR1 is SGHNT, CDR2 YYREEE (reference sequence). The V end was cut by 4 bases, the J end by 0 bases, with 17 bases between. Profiling relied on immunoSEQ multiplex PCR, and the TCRdb table lists in-frame clones only, not all of them. The sample lists some 640,000 clones; over 75% were seen once. These data also featured in a second study, about human thymus T cells.

The source material was thymocytes. The TCR was taken from a boy under two years old with a congenital heart defect. The V call is TRBV5-4, the J call TRBJ1-3; perhaps TRBD1 as D (6 bases). CDR3 bases: TGTGCCAGCAGCCGAAGGGACATTTCTTACTCTGGAAACACCATATATTTT. Translation gives CASSRRDISYSGNTIYF.